The TCR beta chain under discussion was sequenced for a study of response to subunit inactivated influenza vaccine. TCRdb analysed the RT-PCR reads with MiXCR anew, one entry per CDR3 protein. The sample carries 400,000 to 550,000 distinct CDR3 sequences, about 25% recorded once. V dropped 0 bases and J dropped 7 bases, with 16 bases sitting between them. The CDR3 consists of 15 residues. Per the germline V gene, CDR1 is GTSNPN and CDR2 is SVGIG (reference sequence). The sequence was collected from a man over 45 who received an inactivated influenza vaccine. The sample was CD4+ T cells sorted from PBMCs, taken about 5 days after vaccination. This chain uses TRBV30 with TRBJ2-1; D perhaps matches TRBD1 (6 bases). In nucleotides, the CDR3 is TGTGCCTGGAGTGTACAGGGACAAAAGGGGAATGAGCAGTTCTTC. Translation gives CAWSVQGQKGNEQFF.